The 17 T cell receptor beta chains presented below share a single source sample, sequenced in a study of blood T cell repertoires in COVID-19. The repertoire was sequenced with immunoSEQ multiplex PCR; TCRdb's copy has only in-frame clones and lacks some. The sample lists about 150,000 clones; 65% to 80% were seen once. Sequenced material: peripheral blood. These receptors were taken from a man in his 60s with acute or convalescent COVID-19.

The chain has TRBV6-6 and TRBJ1-1; 8 bases fit TRBD1. The CDR3 extends over 16 amino acids. V was clipped by 6 bases and J by 4 bases; unmatched bases: 13. CDR1 MNHNY and CDR2 SVGAGI come from the germline V gene (reference sequence). The DNA of the CDR3 is TGTGCCAGCAGCCACGGACAGGGCCTAGGGAGCACTGAAGCTTTCTTT. It encodes CASSHGQGLGSTEAFF.

The chain uses TRBV6-5 and TRBJ1-3, with 8 positions matching TRBD1. Unmatched junction bases numbered 5, after V lost 6 bases and J lost 4 bases. Germline values: CDR1 MNHEY, CDR2 SVGAGI. CDR3 length: 14 amino acids. This chain's CDR3 is CASRETGEGNTIYF. The CDR3 DNA reads as TGTGCCAGCAGGGAGACAGGGGAAGGAAACACCATATATTTT.

The rearrangement links TRBV6-4 to TRBJ2-1; the match to TRBD2 covers 9 bases. CDR1 is MRHNA and CDR2 is SNTAGT in the germline V gene. V was clipped by 4 bases and J by 4 bases; unmatched bases: 2. CDR3 length: 14 residues. The CDR3 sequence is CASSVLAGYNEQFF. For the CDR3, the DNA is TGTGCCAGCAGTGTTCTAGCGGGGTACAATGAGCAGTTCTTC.

The chain combines TRBV29-1 with TRBJ1-2; 8 bases are shared with TRBD1. The CDR3 length is 13 residues. Trimming at V came to 4 bases and at J to 5 bases, leaving 6 bases not matched to a gene. In germline, CDR1 is SQVTM, CDR2 ANQGSEA. The CDR3 reads CSVGSGGGYGYTF. The CDR3 nucleotides are TGCAGCGTTGGGTCAGGGGGCGGTTATGGCTACACCTTC.

The chain has TRBV5-4 and TRBJ2-3; 15 bases agree with TRBD2. The germline V gene has CDR1 SGHNT and CDR2 YYREEE (reference sequence). J was trimmed by 3 bases and V by 4 bases; bases with no gene match: 3. The CDR3 is made up of 16 amino acids. CDR3 protein: CASSDGLAGGTDTQYF. CDR3 DNA: TGTGCCAGCAGCGACGGACTAGCGGGAGGGACAGATACGCAGTATTTT.

This clone was counted a few times. J is TRBJ2-7 and V is TRBV29-1; TRBD2 might be the D (6 bases). Per the germline V gene, CDR1 is SQVTM and CDR2 is ANQGSEA. The CDR3 has 15 amino acids. The V and J ends lost 1 base and 0 bases respectively, with 13 bases between them. CDR3 DNA: TGCAGCGTTGAAGGGTCCCGGGACTCCTCCTACGAGCAGTACTTC. Its translation: CSVEGSRDSSYEQYF.

This chain links TRBV29-1 with TRBJ1-2, with a possible D match to TRBD1 (6 bases). V lost 2 bases and J lost 4, with 17 bases in between. Germline loops: CDR1 SQVTM, CDR2 ANQGSEA. The CDR3 contains 15 residues. CDR3 protein: CSVERSGARGYGYTF. The CDR3 DNA is TGCAGCGTTGAACGGTCAGGGGCTCGGGGCTATGGCTACACCTTC.

The rearrangement links TRBV28 to TRBJ2-2; tentatively, D is TRBD2 (5 bases). V dropped 10 bases and J dropped 3 bases, with 12 bases sitting between them. The CDR3 is 13 residues long. Germline V CDR1 and CDR2: MDHEN, SYDVKM. CDR3 region: CATGRWDTGELFF. The CDR3 bases are TGTGCCACGGGAAGGTGGGACACCGGGGAGCTGTTTTTT.

The chain carries TRBV5-1 and TRBJ2-3, with D perhaps matching TRBD1 (6 bases). The CDR3 has 14 amino acids. Trimming took 3 bases from V and 5 from J, leaving 13 bases between them. Germline V gives CDR1 SGHRS, CDR2 YFSETQ. The chain's CDR3 is CASSSGQRVDTQYF. CDR3 DNA sequence: TGCGCCAGCAGCTCAGGACAGAGAGTAGATACGCAGTATTTT.

This chain joins TRBV4-2 and TRBJ2-7, with 9 bases that match TRBD2. CDR3 length: 16 residues. V lost 0 bases, J lost 4 bases, and 7 bases stayed unmatched. The germline gives CDR1 LGHNA, CDR2 YNFKEQ. The DNA of the CDR3 is TGTGCCAGCAGCCAAGAATGGCTAGCGGGACTTTACGAGCAGTACTTC. Its protein is CASSQEWLAGLYEQYF.

The gene calls are TRBV5-1 and TRBJ2-5; TRBD2 agrees at 11 bases. V was clipped by 7 bases and J by 3 bases; unmatched bases: 8. The CDR3 is 15 residues long. The V gene's germline CDR1 is SGHRS and CDR2 YFSETQ. CDR3 protein: CASGGTSGEEETQYF. The CDR3 coding sequence is TGCGCCAGCGGCGGGACTAGCGGAGAAGAAGAGACCCAGTACTTC.

This clone was detected a few times. This chain links TRBV21-1 with TRBJ2-3; TRBD2, the table's D call, lacks a check against the DNA. TRBV21-1 constitutes a pseudogene. The CDR3 sequence is 15 residues long. CDR3 in amino acids: CASSKDGGGTDTQYF. DNA of the CDR3: TGTGCCAGCAGCAAGGATGGAGGGGGCACAGATACGCAGTATTTT.

The chain joins TRBV18 to TRBJ1-2, with 8 bases identical to TRBD1. The CDR3 is made up of 13 amino acids. V shed 3 bases and J 5 bases; nucleotides not matched to a gene: 2. Germline V gene sequence: CDR1 KGHSH, CDR2 LQKENI. The CDR3 sequence is CASSPTGEYGYTF. The CDR3 bases are TGTGCCAGCTCACCGACAGGGGAATATGGCTACACCTTC.

This clone appeared a few times. The chain has TRBV19 and TRBJ1-1; 10 nucleotides line up with TRBD1. Germline CDR1 LNHDA, CDR2 SQIVND (reference sequence). V was pared by 11 bases and J by 1 base, with 7 bases of the junction left unmatched. The CDR3 loop spans 14 amino acids. This CDR3 reads CAVKGQGTNTEAFF. In DNA form, the CDR3 reads TGTGCCGTCAAGGGACAGGGGACGAACACTGAAGCTTTCTTT. Variable domain in full (rest from reference TRBV19 and TRBJ1-1): DGGITQSPKYLFRKEGQNVTLSCEQNLNHDAMYWYRQDPGQGLRLIYYSQIVNDFQKGDIAEGYSVSREKKESFPLTVTSAQKNPTAFYLCAVKGQGTNTEAFFGQGTRLTVV.

J is TRBJ2-1 and V is TRBV5-4, with 8 bases matching TRBD1. The V gene end was trimmed by 1 base and the J gene end by 5 bases; junction bases not matched to a gene: 5. Germline CDR1 SGHNT, CDR2 YYREEE (reference sequence). The CDR3 runs 15 residues. The CDR3 DNA follows: TGTGCCAGCAGCTTGCGACAGGGGACCAACAATGAGCAGTTCTTC. Protein: CASSLRQGTNNEQFF.

The V and J genes are TRBV6-5 and TRBJ2-5, with D maybe TRBD2 (6 bases). V was clipped by 5 bases and J by 5 bases, with 9 bases between them. This CDR3 spans 12 amino acids. The germline V gene encodes CDR1 MNHEY and CDR2 SVGAGI. The CDR3 bases are TGTGCCAGCAGTCCCCGGGGGGAGACCCAGTACTTC. This encodes CASSPRGETQYF.

The chain recombines TRBV30 with TRBJ2-5; TRBD2 is a possible D gene (6 bases). Germline V gene data show CDR1 as GTSNPN and CDR2 as SVGIG (reference sequence). V gave up 1 base and J gave up 2 bases, with 17 bases separating them. CDR3 size: 16 residues. The CDR3 here is CAWSGIGSSEQETQYF. CDR3 in DNA: TGTGCCTGGAGTGGGATAGGCTCTAGCGAGCAAGAGACCCAGTACTTC.